The 15 T cell receptor beta chains listed next were all sequenced from one sample in a study of cytomegalovirus exposure and HLA in healthy donors. The PCR made use of 60 Vbeta and 13 Jbeta primers. Assay: immunoSEQ multiplex PCR; the TCRdb copy retains only in-frame clones and omits some. The sample has 130,000 or so clones. The sample consisted of PBMCs. The receptors come from a woman in her sixties in good health and CMV-seronegative.

The gene calls are TRBV2 and TRBJ1-2; perhaps TRBD1 as D (6 bases). The germline CDR1 and CDR2 sequences are SNHLY and FYNNEI. The CDR3 has 14 amino acids. Trimming left V 7 bases short and J 5 bases short, with 17 bases between. The CDR3 coding sequence is TGTGCCAGCAATCCGGGGGGGCGTCGATATGGCTACACCTTC. Encoded protein: CASNPGGRRYGYTF.

In DNA, the CDR3 is TGCGCCAGCAGCTTGGGTTGGTCGGCCGGGGAGCTGTTTTTT. It specifies CASSLGWSAGELFF. V gene TRBV5-1 combines with J gene TRBJ2-2; D remains unclear. The CDR3 length is 14 residues. Germline V gene lookup returns CDR1 SGHRS and CDR2 YFSETQ. Trimming removed 0 bases at V and 6 bases at J, with 9 bases between.

Its frequency marks this clone as medium-sized. This chain links TRBV2 with TRBJ1-1; TRBD1 agrees at 8 bases. This CDR3 has 15 residues. The germline gives CDR1 SNHLY, CDR2 FYNNEI. V trimming: 4 bases; J trimming: 2 bases; junction bases outside the gene matches: 6. This CDR3 is CASSGQGAGNTEAFF. The CDR3 coding sequence is TGTGCCAGCAGTGGCCAGGGGGCTGGAAACACTGAAGCTTTCTTT.

The V gene is TRBV9, the J gene TRBJ1-3, with D possibly matching TRBD1 (5 bases). V dropped 4 bases and J dropped 3 bases, with 11 bases sitting between them. Germline loops: CDR1 SGDLS, CDR2 YYNGEE. This CDR3 contains 14 residues. CDR3 amino acids: CASSPGGYGNTIYF. The CDR3 coding sequence is TGTGCCAGCAGCCCCGGGGGGTATGGAAACACCATATATTTT.

The chain couples TRBV5-1 to TRBJ2-7; no definite D call. Germline V CDR1 and CDR2: SGHRS, YFSETQ. The CDR3 length is 14 residues. The V gene lost 0 bases and the J gene lost 5 bases, with 12 bases spanning the gap. Written as DNA, the CDR3 is TGCGCCAGCAGCTTGGGTCAGCTGGGCAACGAGCAGTACTTC. It encodes CASSLGQLGNEQYF.

V usage is TRBV28 and J usage is TRBJ1-5; a weak D match, TRBD1 (5 bases). CDR3 length: 18 amino acids. The V and J ends lost 7 bases and 0 bases respectively, with 22 bases between them. Germline-derived CDR1 and CDR2 are MDHEN and SYDVKM. The CDR3 nucleotides are TGTGCCAGCACTCATACGGGGGTACTCGGAATTAGCAATCAGCCCCAGCATTTT. This gives the protein CASTHTGVLGISNQPQHF.

The chain uses TRBV28 and TRBJ1-4; D uncertain. This CDR3 has 15 amino acids. Looked up from germline, CDR1 is MDHEN and CDR2 is SYDVKM. Trimming took off 6 bases at V and 7 bases at J, with 18 bases between the two ends. The CDR3 here is CASSPSWEGSEKLFF. CDR3 DNA sequence: TGTGCCAGCAGCCCCTCCTGGGAGGGAAGTGAAAAACTGTTTTTT.

The rearrangement joins TRBV5-6 to TRBJ1-4; D is ambiguous. Germline V gene sequence: CDR1 SGHDT, CDR2 YYEEEE. The CDR3 has 17 residues. V shed 4 bases and J shed 6 bases, with 22 bases lying between them. For the CDR3, the DNA is TGTGCCAGCAGCCTGACGCGAGGCTCGAGGGCTGATGAAAAACTGTTTTTT. This sequence encodes CASSLTRGSRADEKLFF.

The gene calls are TRBV7-3 and TRBJ2-1, with TRBD2 matching over 8 bases. The J segment lost 7 bases and the V segment lost 1 base, leaving 9 bases of the junction unmatched. Germline V gene sequence: CDR1 SGHTA, CDR2 FQGTGA. The CDR3 spans 16 residues. CDR3 residues: CASSLRSLAGLNEQFF. CDR3 nucleotide sequence: TGTGCCAGCAGCTTAAGAAGTCTAGCGGGTCTAAATGAGCAGTTCTTC.

The J gene is TRBJ2-2, the V gene TRBV11-2; D is ambiguous. The V gene's germline CDR1 is SGHAT and CDR2 FQNNGV. The CDR3 is made up of 14 amino acids. V lost 1 base and J lost 4, with 7 bases in between. The CDR3 here is CASSLGPVTGELFF. The CDR3 coding sequence is TGTGCCAGCAGCTTAGGGCCAGTCACCGGGGAGCTGTTTTTT.

This chain links TRBV28 with TRBJ1-4; D is undetermined. The CDR3 totals 13 residues. Trimming removed 2 bases from V and 7 bases from J, with 8 bases in between. The germline V gene has CDR1 MDHEN and CDR2 SYDVKM. The CDR3: CASSLGRIEKLFF. The DNA of the CDR3 is TGTGCCAGCAGTTTAGGGCGAATTGAAAAACTGTTTTTT.

This sequence joins TRBV11-2 and TRBJ2-3; a weak D match, TRBD2 (7 bases). In germline, CDR1 is SGHAT, CDR2 FQNNGV. The CDR3 has 15 residues. Trimming took off 5 bases at V and 4 bases at J, with 16 bases between the two ends. The CDR3 nucleotides read TGTGCCAGCAGCCCTTTGGGGGCGGGGGCAGATACGCAGTATTTT. Encoded protein: CASSPLGAGADTQYF.

The chain combines TRBV28 with TRBJ2-5; 7 nucleotides match TRBD1. V lost 6 bases and J lost 0; bases outside the gene matches: 4. Germline assignment: CDR1 MDHEN and CDR2 SYDVKM. CDR3 length equals 14 residues. The CDR3 loop is CASSPGTDQETQYF. Written as DNA, the CDR3 is TGTGCCAGCAGCCCCGGGACAGACCAAGAGACCCAGTACTTC.

This sequence joins TRBV11-2 and TRBJ2-2; D unclear. The V gene's germline CDR1 is SGHAT and CDR2 FQNNGV. CDR3 size: 12 residues. Trimming removed 3 bases at V and 5 bases at J, with 4 bases between. In nucleotides, the CDR3 is TGTGCCAGCAGCTTGAGTACCGGGGAGCTGTTTTTT. Encoded protein: CASSLSTGELFF.

The rearrangement uses TRBV2 and TRBJ2-7, with 10 bases fitting TRBD1. Germline V gene lookup returns CDR1 SNHLY and CDR2 FYNNEI. V was clipped by 5 bases and J by 6 bases; unmatched bases: 7. The CDR3 contains 14 residues. CDR3 region: CASSLEGQGREQYF. CDR3 nucleotides: TGTGCCAGCAGTCTGGAGGGACAGGGGCGCGAGCAGTACTTC.